This is a list of T cell receptor beta chains from one sample in a study of graft-versus-host responses after intestinal transplantation. Only in-frame clones appear in the TCRdb table, and some are missing; sequencing was by immunoSEQ multiplex PCR. Seen here are 90,000 to 150,000 clones, 85% to 95% observed once, and the top ten hold over 0.1%. These receptors have no known antigen. The sample consisted of unstimulated CD4+ T cells sorted from spleen or lymph node cells, taken before intestinal transplant. These receptors originate from a human donor who received an intestinal transplant. Each CDR3 is given with its conserved first and last residue. Fields, in order: V gene, clone size, D gene, J gene, CDR3 protein, CDR3 DNA. A D gene is named only where the DNA matches it firmly. Expanded clones are given a class, and other clones once, few, many or no size at all.

>TRBV11-2|-|TRBD2|TRBJ2-5
CASSVAGDGKTQYF
TGTGCCAGCTCGGTAGCGGGAGATGGGAAGACCCAGTACTTC
>TRBV18|-|-|TRBJ2-6
CASSNRQIEANVLTF
TGTGCCAGCTCAAACCGACAGATTGAGGCCAACGTCCTGACTTTC
>TRBV2|once|-|TRBJ2-7
CASRTTGGVFSSYEQYF
TGTGCCAGCAGAACCACGGGCGGAGTTTTCTCCTCCTACGAGCAGTACTTC
>TRBV19|-|-|TRBJ2-7
CASSIWNEQYF
TGTGCCAGTAGTATATGGAACGAGCAGTACTTC
>TRBV5-6|-|TRBD2|TRBJ2-2
CASSLGAGTSTKKLFF
TGTGCCAGCAGCTTGGGTGCGGGGACTAGCACCAAAAAGCTGTTTTTT
>TRBV18|-|-|TRBJ2-2
CASSPQARGTNTGELFF
TGTGCCAGCTCACCCCAGGCGAGGGGAACGAACACCGGGGAGCTGTTTTTT
>TRBV19|-|-|TRBJ2-3
CASSISLATNTQYF
TGTGCCAGTAGTATCAGTCTAGCGACTAATACGCAGTATTTT
>TRBV27|-|-|TRBJ1-5
CASSLSSRWANQPQHF
TGTGCCAGCAGTTTAAGTTCCCGATGGGCTAATCAGCCCCAGCATTTT
>TRBV4-1|-|TRBD2|TRBJ2-7
CASSQGRLAGGMSYEQYF
TGCGCCAGCAGCCAAGGGAGGCTAGCGGGAGGGATGTCCTACGAGCAGTACTTC
>TRBV9|-|-|TRBJ1-3
CASSRGDNSGNTIYF
TGTGCCAGCTCGAGGGGGGACAACTCTGGAAACACCATATATTTT
>TRBV4-2|-|-|TRBJ2-1
CASSPDNYNEQFF
TGTGCCAGCAGCCCGGACAATTACAATGAGCAGTTCTTC
>TRBV11-2|-|TRBD2|TRBJ2-1
CASSSTSRRNEQFF
TGTGCCAGCAGTTCGACTAGCCGACGTAATGAGCAGTTCTTC
>TRBV5-1|-|-|TRBJ1-2
CASRALILGSYGYTF
TGCGCCAGCAGAGCCCTTATATTGGGATCCTATGGCTACACCTTC
>TRBV6-5|-|TRBD1|TRBJ2-7
CASSYSRGGKNEQYF
TGTGCCAGCAGTTACTCTCGAGGGGGCAAAAACGAGCAGTACTTC
>TRBV9|-|-|TRBJ2-3
CASSYTSSTDTQYF
TGTGCCAGCAGTTATACTAGCAGCACAGATACGCAGTATTTT
>TRBV5-1|-|-|TRBJ2-3
CASSLVSIADTQYF
TGCGCCAGCAGCTTGGTATCCATCGCAGATACGCAGTATTTT
>TRBV28|few|-|TRBJ2-7
CASSFQGTYEQYF
TGTGCCAGCAGTTTTCAGGGCACCTACGAGCAGTACTTC
>TRBV7-9|-|-|TRBJ1-2
CASSLIGDDLLGYGYTF
TGTGCCAGCAGCTTAATCGGGGACGACCTTTTAGGCTATGGCTACACCTTC
>TRBV29-1|-|TRBD1|TRBJ1-5
CSVEGTGGQPQHF
TGCAGCGTTGAGGGGACAGGGGGTCAGCCCCAGCATTTT
>TRBV10-2|-|TRBD2|TRBJ2-3
CASSDSAGGGTDTQYF
TGCGCCAGCAGTGATTCCGCGGGAGGAGGCACAGATACGCAGTATTTT
>TRBV12-5|once|-|TRBJ2-6
CASGPGLAGANVLTF
TGTGCTAGTGGTCCGGGACTTGCTGGGGCCAACGTCCTGACTTTC
>TRBV7-8|-|-|TRBJ2-2
CASSGQNTGELFF
TGTGCCAGCAGCGGACAGAACACCGGGGAGCTGTTTTTT
>TRBV29-1|-|TRBD2|TRBJ2-5
CSVGAVAGVVETQYF
TGCAGCGTTGGGGCGGTAGCGGGAGTCGTAGAGACCCAGTACTTC
>TRBV30|-|-|TRBJ2-7
CAWSQQAYEQYF
TGTGCCTGGAGTCAGCAGGCCTACGAGCAGTACTTC